These T cell receptor beta chains were read from a single sample in a study of CD8+CD57+ T cells in acquired aplastic anemia. TCRdb re-called the reads with MiXCR, one entry per CDR3 protein. The table has about 180,000 distinct CDR3 sequences, around 63% seen once. Sequencing was performed on sorted CD4+, CD8+, or CD8+CD57+ T cells (not recorded which) from PBMCs. The receptors were gathered from a human donor with aplastic anemia. Both conserved end residues are part of each CDR3. A D gene is named only where the DNA matches it firmly. Clone size appears in some rows only: once, few, many, or a class for an expanded clone.

d_call	j_call	v_call	clone_size	cdr3_nt	cdr3_aa
-	TRBJ2-5	TRBV7-9	-	TGTGCCAGCAGCTTAAGCAGGGGGGGCTTAGAGACCCAGTACTTC	CASSLSRGGLETQYF
TRBD2	TRBJ2-7	TRBV15	-	TGTGCCACCAGGCGGGGGGGAGGGCCAAACGAGCAGTACTTC	CATRRGGGPNEQYF
TRBD1	TRBJ2-5	TRBV2	once	TGTGCCAGCAGTCTCCTCCGGGACAGACAAGAGACCCAGTACTTC	CASSLLRDRQETQYF
-	TRBJ2-3	TRBV20-1	-	TGCAGTGCGCCTCTGGCCCAGCAGTATTTT	CSAPLAQQYF
-	TRBJ1-6	TRBV6-2/TRBV6-3	-	TGTGCCAGCAGTTACGGTCTTACCCATAATTCACCCCTCCACTTT	CASSYGLTHNSPLHF
-	TRBJ2-7	TRBV7-9	-	TGTGCCAGCAGCTTCTCCGCTTTGGGCGAGCAGTACTTC	CASSFSALGEQYF
TRBD1	TRBJ2-7	TRBV9	-	TGTGCCAGCAGCCCAGCCCCGGGACAGGGCGTATACGAGCAGTACTTC	CASSPAPGQGVYEQYF
-	TRBJ2-5	TRBV19	-	TGTGCCAGTAGCCTCTCTTTTTGGGAGACCCAGTACTTC	CASSLSFWETQYF
TRBD1	TRBJ2-7	TRBV7-8	many	TGTGCCAGCAGCTACCAGGGGGCCTACGAGCAGTACTTC	CASSYQGAYEQYF
TRBD2	TRBJ2-7	TRBV19	once	TGTGCCAGTAGTAGGCTGGCTAGCGGGGGGTCTTCCGAGCAGTACTTC	CASSRLASGGSSEQYF
-	TRBJ2-1	TRBV24-1	-	TGTGCCACCAGTGTGGGGGACTCCTACAATGAGCAGTTCTTC	CATSVGDSYNEQFF
TRBD1	TRBJ1-6	TRBV7-8	few	TGTGCCAGCAGCTTCAGGGACAGAAATTCACCCCTCCACTTT	CASSFRDRNSPLHF
-	TRBJ2-5	TRBV2	once	TGTGCCAGTTGGTTGGAGACCCAGTACTTC	CASWLETQYF
TRBD1	TRBJ2-3	TRBV7-2	-	TGTGCCAGCAGCTACCGGGACAGGGGGCGCAGAGGCACAGATACGCAGTATTTT	CASSYRDRGRRGTDTQYF
-	TRBJ2-3	TRBV11-1	-	TGTGCCAGCAGCTGGGAAGGAACAGATACGCAGTATTTT	CASSWEGTDTQYF
-	TRBJ1-6	TRBV5-4	-	TGTGCCAGCAGCTTGGGCACAACTGGGTCACCCCTCCACTTT	CASSLGTTGSPLHF
-	TRBJ2-3	TRBV9	-	TGTGCCAGCAGCGTAGGAGGCCGTACGCAGTATTTT	CASSVGGRTQYF
-	TRBJ1-1	TRBV7-3	-	TGTGCCACCAAGGACGGATCAAACACTGAAGCTTTCTTT	CATKDGSNTEAFF
-	TRBJ2-7	TRBV2	-	TGTGCCAGCAGTGAAGGTCGGTTAGGGGCCTACGAGCAGTACTTC	CASSEGRLGAYEQYF
-	TRBJ2-3	TRBV10-3	-	TGTGCCATCAGTGGACTCGACACAGATACGCAGTATTTT	CAISGLDTDTQYF
-	TRBJ1-1	TRBV20-1	-	TGCAGTGCTAGAGCCCCCCGCAGGGACATCACTCTACTGAACACTGAAGCTTTCTTT	CSARAPRRDITLLNTEAFF
-	TRBJ2-7	TRBV27	many	TGTGCCAGCAGTTTGGCCCGAACCTACGAGCAGTACTTC	CASSLARTYEQYF
-	TRBJ2-5	TRBV7-2	-	TGTGCCAGCAGCTTTGCCAAAGAGACCCAGTACTTC	CASSFAKETQYF
TRBD1	TRBJ2-7	TRBV9	few	TGTGCCAGCAGCGTAACAGGGGGCGAGCAGTACTTC	CASSVTGGEQYF
TRBD1	TRBJ1-5	TRBV10-3	-	TGTGCCATCAGTGCCATTGAACAGGGGTCTCAGCCCCAGCATTTT	CAISAIEQGSQPQHF
-	TRBJ2-3	TRBV7-3	-	TGTGCCAGCCCCCCCCGGGCAGGGGCTAGCACAGATACGCAGTATTTT	CASPPRAGASTDTQYF
-	TRBJ1-4	TRBV7-4	many	TGTGCCAGCAGCCACAGACAGACGGCTAATGAAAAACTGTTTTTT	CASSHRQTANEKLFF
-	TRBJ1-1	TRBV7-2	-	TGTGCCAGCAGCTTAGTCGCAGGTCAGGGCCCGAACACTGAAGCTTTCTTT	CASSLVAGQGPNTEAFF
-	TRBJ2-6	TRBV2	-	TGTGCCAGCAGTGAATGGACTGTTACTGGGGCCAACGTCCTGACTTTC	CASSEWTVTGANVLTF
-	TRBJ1-1	TRBV20-1	-	TGCAGTGCTAAGATCAGGGCGATGAACGCTGAAGCTTTCTTT	CSAKIRAMNAEAFF
-	TRBJ2-1	TRBV15	-	TGTGCCACCAGCTCGATTCGGGGGAGCAATGAGCAGTTCTTC	CATSSIRGSNEQFF
-	TRBJ2-7	TRBV19	-	TGTGCCAGTAGTATTTGGGACAACGACGAGCAGTACTTC	CASSIWDNDEQYF
-	TRBJ2-7	TRBV27	many	TGTGCCAGCAGTTGGGGTAACTCCTACGAGCAGTACTTC	CASSWGNSYEQYF
-	TRBJ1-1	TRBV27	-	TGTGCCAGCAGTTTTAGGGGAGGGAGCACTGAAGCTTTCTTT	CASSFRGGSTEAFF